This entry lists 24 T cell receptor beta chains sequenced from one sample in a study of blood T cell repertoires in COVID-19. The method was immunoSEQ multiplex PCR; TCRdb's version includes in-frame clones alone and lacks a portion of them. The sample lists around 170,000 clones, 88% seen once, with roughly 24% in the top ten. The sample taken for sequencing was peripheral blood. The receptors shown here come from a man aged 55 to 70 with acute or convalescent COVID-19.

This clone occurred a few times. This chain joins TRBV5-1 and TRBJ2-7; 16 positions match TRBD2. The V gene end was trimmed by 4 bases and the J gene end by 2 bases; junction bases not matched to a gene: 3. Germline assignment: CDR1 SGHRS and CDR2 YFSETQ. The CDR3 totals 16 residues. This CDR3 is CASSPGTSGRAYEQYF. As DNA, the CDR3 is TGCGCCAGCAGCCCTGGGACTAGCGGGAGGGCCTACGAGCAGTACTTC.

This clone was found a few times. The rearrangement joins TRBV5-1 to TRBJ2-3, with TRBD1 matching 7 bases. Germline V lookup: CDR1 SGHRS, CDR2 YFSETQ. This CDR3 has 16 amino acids. V dropped 6 bases and J dropped 4; count of bases not matched to a gene: 14. CDR3 in amino acids: CASTRGPSVQADTQYF. The CDR3 nucleotides read TGCGCCAGCACGAGGGGGCCAAGCGTACAGGCAGATACGCAGTATTTT.

This clone was seen only once. The genes are TRBV5-4 and TRBJ2-3; 13 nucleotides align to TRBD2. Unmatched junction bases numbered 1, after V lost 0 bases and J lost 3 bases. The CDR3 length is 16 residues. Per germline, CDR1 SGHNT and CDR2 YYREEE (reference sequence). The CDR3 is CASSLGLAGGTDTQYF. CDR3 DNA: TGTGCCAGCAGCTTGGGACTAGCGGGAGGAACAGATACGCAGTATTTT.

The J gene is TRBJ2-7, the V gene TRBV3-1 (or the pseudogene TRBV3-2); D is perhaps TRBD1 (5 bases). The CDR3 totals 15 residues. Germline loops: CDR1 LGHDT, CDR2 YNNKEL (reference sequence). V dropped 8 bases and J dropped 7 bases, with 24 bases sitting between them. This chain's CDR3 is CASGHPAPSSAEQYF. DNA for the CDR3: TGTGCCAGCGGACATCCGGCACCCTCCTCCGCGGAGCAGTACTTC.

The chain joins TRBV27 to TRBJ1-2; no clear D gene. In germline, CDR1 is MNHEY, CDR2 SMNVEV (reference sequence). This CDR3 has 14 amino acids. Trimming pared 6 bases from V and 2 bases from J, leaving 13 bases between. CDR3 loop: CASSSDSVNYGYTF. The CDR3, as DNA: TGTGCCAGCAGCTCGGACTCGGTAAACTATGGCTACACCTTC.

This chain joins TRBV5-1 and TRBJ2-7; TRBD2 might be the D (6 bases). This CDR3 spans 14 amino acids. Trimming stripped 4 bases from V and 0 bases from J, with 11 bases between. In germline, CDR1 is SGHRS, CDR2 YFSETQ. CDR3 sequence: CASSMGLSSYEQYF. DNA for the CDR3: TGCGCCAGCAGCATGGGACTGAGCTCCTACGAGCAGTACTTC.

The V and J genes are TRBV6-4 and TRBJ1-1; 7 bases agree with TRBD1. The ends lost 6 bases at V and 4 bases at J; junction bases unmatched: 8. The CDR3 extends over 14 amino acids. CDR1 and CDR2 (germline): MRHNA, SNTAGT. CDR3 region: CASSTGAEGTEAFF. Written as DNA, the CDR3 is TGTGCCAGCAGCACAGGGGCGGAGGGCACTGAAGCTTTCTTT.

V usage is TRBV6-2 or TRBV6-3 and J usage is TRBJ2-6; perhaps TRBD1 as D (5 bases). V lost 5 bases and J 2 bases, leaving 7 bases between the germline ends. Germline-derived CDR1 and CDR2 are MNHEY and SVGEGT. The length of the CDR3 is 14 residues. The CDR3 region has the DNA TGTGCCAGCAGTCACAGGACTGGGGCCAACGTCCTGACTTTC. Translating it yields CASSHRTGANVLTF.

The V and J genes are TRBV27 and TRBJ1-1; 8 bases align to TRBD1. The junction had 5 bases not matched to a gene; V was cut back by 4 bases and J by 7 bases. The CDR3 runs to 13 residues. From germline, CDR1 is MNHEY and CDR2 SMNVEV (reference sequence). This CDR3 reads CASSWTGWGEAFF. DNA of the CDR3: TGTGCCAGCAGTTGGACAGGGTGGGGTGAAGCTTTCTTT.

This clone was counted once. V and J are TRBV6-2 or TRBV6-3 and TRBJ1-2; TRBD1 agrees at 8 bases. Germline CDR1 reads MNHEY; CDR2 reads SVGEGT. Losses at the gene ends were 6 bases for V and 0 bases for J; bases not matched to a gene: 6. The CDR3 runs 15 residues. CDR3 sequence reads: CASSDRGSANYGYTF. CDR3 DNA sequence: TGTGCCAGCAGCGACAGGGGATCCGCTAACTATGGCTACACCTTC.

This chain connects TRBV7-2 to TRBJ1-5, with D uncertain. Germline-derived CDR1 and CDR2 are SGHTA and FQGNSA. Trimming cost V 6 bases and J 7 bases, with 13 bases left between them. This CDR3 has 13 residues. The CDR3 DNA sequence: TGTGCCAGCAGTTCGTCGGGAGCCCAGCCCCAGCATTTT. Its protein is CASSSSGAQPQHF.

The CDR3 loop reads CASNRQGPGGNTEAFF. Written as DNA, the CDR3 is TGTGCCAGCAATCGACAGGGACCCGGTGGGAACACTGAAGCTTTCTTT. The chain has TRBV9 and TRBJ1-1; 7 bases align to TRBD1. J lost 1 base, V lost 6 bases, and 12 bases had no gene match. The germline gives CDR1 SGDLS, CDR2 YYNGEE. CDR3 length: 16 residues.

The chain combines TRBV2 with TRBJ2-7; D perhaps matches TRBD2 (6 bases). Germline values: CDR1 SNHLY, CDR2 FYNNEI. V was shortened by 3 bases and J by 4 bases, with 16 bases between the two germline ends. The CDR3 length is 15 residues. CDR3 sequence reads: CASSEGGMVPYEQYV. The CDR3 bases are TGTGCCAGCAGTGAGGGGGGTATGGTCCCGTACGAGCAGTACGTC.

The chain recombines TRBV29-1 with TRBJ1-5, with 9 bases lining up with TRBD1. The junction had 5 bases not matched to a gene; V was cut back by 4 bases and J by 7 bases. The CDR3 has 13 residues. The V gene's germline CDR1 is SQVTM and CDR2 ANQGSEA. CDR3 bases: TGCAGCGTTGTACAGGGGGCAGGGCAGCCCCAGCATTTT. Translating gives CSVVQGAGQPQHF.

This clone appeared a few times. This CDR3 is CASRPTGGFPEAFF. In DNA form, the CDR3 reads TGTGCCAGCAGACCGACAGGGGGCTTTCCTGAAGCTTTCTTT. The chain uses TRBV5-6 and TRBJ1-1, with 10 positions matching TRBD1. This CDR3 is 14 amino acids long. V shed 5 bases and J 6 bases; nucleotides not matched to a gene: 7. Germline-derived CDR1 and CDR2 are SGHDT and YYEEEE.

The chain recombines TRBV3-1 (or the pseudogene TRBV3-2) with TRBJ2-1; TRBD2 aligns across 7 bases. V was pared by 1 base and J by 2 bases, with 2 bases of the junction left unmatched. This CDR3 has 15 residues. CDR1 LGHDT and CDR2 YNNKEL come from the germline V gene (reference sequence). The CDR3 nucleotides read TGTGCCAGCAGCCAAGTCCGGGGGGCCTACAATGAGCAGTTCTTC. Translating gives CASSQVRGAYNEQFF.

The rearrangement uses TRBV3-1 (or the pseudogene TRBV3-2) and TRBJ1-1; possibly TRBD1 for D (5 bases). V lost 5 bases to trimming and J lost 8 bases, with 15 bases between them. The length of the CDR3 is 13 residues. The germline gives CDR1 LGHDT, CDR2 YNNKEL (reference sequence). DNA of the CDR3: TGTGCCAGCAGCATCCGGGGGGAGAGAGAAGCTTTCTTT. It encodes CASSIRGEREAFF.

This rearrangement joins TRBV6-2 or TRBV6-3 to TRBJ2-3, with 11 bases aligning to TRBD2. Germline CDR1 is MNHEY and CDR2 is SVGEGT. V gave up 0 bases and J gave up 3 bases; unmatched junction bases: 5. The CDR3 has 17 residues. CDR3 nucleotide sequence: TGTGCCAGCAGTTACTCGACCACTAGCGGGAGAACAGATACGCAGTATTTT. Residues: CASSYSTTSGRTDTQYF.

The chain is built from TRBV7-2 and TRBJ2-7; TRBD2 agrees at 11 bases. V lost 4 bases to trimming and J lost 5 bases; unmatched junction nucleotides: 13. The germline gives CDR1 SGHTA, CDR2 FQGNSA. The CDR3 is 17 residues long. In nucleotides, the CDR3 is TGTGCCAGCAGCTCCTCCCGAATAGCGGGAGGGCCCAACGAGCAGTACTTC. Amino acids: CASSSSRIAGGPNEQYF.

V usage is TRBV6-5 and J usage is TRBJ2-7; 7 bases fit TRBD1. The length of the CDR3 is 15 residues. Germline V CDR1 and CDR2: MNHEY, SVGAGI. V gave up 2 bases and J gave up 2 bases; unmatched junction bases: 6. CDR3 sequence (DNA): TGTGCCAGCAGTTACGGGCAGGGGGAAGCCTACGAGCAGTACTTC. Translation: CASSYGQGEAYEQYF.

V usage is TRBV12-5 and J usage is TRBJ1-2; 8 bases line up with TRBD1. This CDR3 region has 13 residues. Germline assignment: CDR1 LGHNT and CDR2 FRNRAP. V lost 6 bases to trimming and J lost 2 bases; unmatched junction nucleotides: 2. CDR3 sequence (DNA): TGTGCTAGTGGGGACAGGGCGAACTATGGCTACACCTTC. Translation: CASGDRANYGYTF. Together with reference TRBV12-5 and TRBJ1-2, the CDR3 gives the full variable domain: DARVTQTPRHKVTEMGQEVTMRCQPILGHNTVFWYRQTMMQGLELLAYFRNRAPLDDSGMPKDRFSAEMPDATLATLKIQPSEPRDSAVYFCASGDRANYGYTFGSGTRLTVV.

The chain links TRBV12-5 to TRBJ2-2, with D hard to call. The ends were cut back, 0 bases at V and 7 bases at J, with 6 bases in the middle. Germline CDR1 and CDR2: LGHNT and FRNRAP. The CDR3 spans 13 residues. For the CDR3, the DNA is TGTGCTAGTGGTTTGGTTTTACTCGGGGAGCTGTTTTTT. This translates into CASGLVLLGELFF.

The rearrangement joins TRBV11-1 to TRBJ2-7; 8 bases agree with TRBD1. CDR1 SGHAT and CDR2 FQDESV come from the germline V gene (reference sequence). This CDR3 spans 15 amino acids. The trim removed 5 bases at V and 5 bases at J, leaving 11 bases unmatched. CDR3 protein: CASSPRGPWKDEQYF. The CDR3 bases are TGTGCCAGCAGCCCCAGGGGGCCCTGGAAAGACGAGCAGTACTTC.

The chain uses TRBV5-4 and TRBJ2-5; a weak D match, TRBD2 (6 bases). Germline V gene data show CDR1 as SGHNT and CDR2 as YYREEE (reference sequence). The CDR3 has 14 amino acids. Trimming took 4 bases from V and 0 from J, leaving 10 bases between them. The CDR3 nucleotides are TGTGCCAGCAGCCCCGGGAGTAACCAAGAGACCCAGTACTTC. As protein: CASSPGSNQETQYF.